Listed below are T cell receptor beta chains from one sample, sequenced in a study of post-analysis software for immune sequencing data. TCRdb reanalysed the PCR reads using MiXCR and keeps one entry per CDR3 protein. The sample has roughly 700,000 distinct CDR3 sequences; 25% to 30% are singletons. Sequencing was done on a sample of blood. The origin of the receptors is a girl aged 5-17 years with multiple sclerosis. Both conserved end residues are part of each CDR3. The order of the fields is J gene, V gene, clone size, D gene, CDR3 protein, CDR3 DNA. D genes are given only for firm matches. Rows give clone size only sometimes, using once, few, many, or a class for an expanded clone.

TRBJ2-3 | TRBV27 | - | - | CASSPPGSRDTQYF | TGTGCCAGCAGTCCTCCCGGGAGCAGGGATACGCAGTATTTT
TRBJ2-5 | TRBV20-1 | - | - | CSATRGTVTYNEQYF | TGCAGTGCTACCCGGGGGACGGTGACTTACAATGAGCAGTACTTC
TRBJ2-5 | TRBV6-2/TRBV6-3 | many | - | CASSSQGPRIETQYF | TGTGCCAGCTCGTCCCAGGGTCCCCGAATAGAGACCCAGTACTTC
TRBJ1-1 | TRBV12-3/TRBV12-4 | few | - | CASRPGAGRDTEAFF | TGTGCCAGCAGACCAGGGGCAGGGCGGGACACTGAAGCTTTCTTT
TRBJ1-2 | TRBV12-3/TRBV12-4 | - | TRBD1 | CASRWGRQGAGGYTF | TGTGCCAGCAGGTGGGGTAGACAGGGCGCGGGAGGCTACACCTTC
TRBJ2-1 | TRBV28 | - | - | CASRAKERGHRQFF | TGTGCCAGCAGGGCAAAAGAAAGGGGTCATAGGCAGTTCTTC
TRBJ2-1 | TRBV3-1 | - | - | CASSPARAPYNEQFF | TGTGCCAGCAGCCCCGCCAGAGCCCCCTACAATGAGCAGTTCTTC
TRBJ1-2 | TRBV24-1 | - | - | CATSGYNYGYTF | TGTGCCACCAGTGGTTATAACTATGGCTACACCTTC
TRBJ1-2 | TRBV15 | - | TRBD1 | CATSRARTGPNYGYTF | TGTGCCACCAGCAGGGCGCGGACAGGGCCTAACTATGGCTACACCTTC
TRBJ2-3 | TRBV4-3 | - | TRBD2 | CASSLQREGRADTQYF | TGCGCCAGCAGCCTACAGCGGGAGGGCCGGGCAGATACGCAGTATTTT
TRBJ2-3 | TRBV29-1 | many | - | CSVVSGSPDTQYF | TGCAGCGTTGTTTCAGGGAGTCCAGATACGCAGTATTTT
TRBJ1-6 | TRBV7-2 | - | TRBD1 | CASSLDRAGDSPLHF | TGTGCCAGCAGCTTGGACAGGGCGGGTGACTCACCCCTCCACTTT
TRBJ1-5 | TRBV29-1 | - | - | CSVTQGGSNQPQHF | TGCAGCGTCACCCAGGGCGGGAGCAATCAGCCCCAGCATTTT
TRBJ2-1 | TRBV4-1 | - | TRBD2 | CTSSQDGLAGYNEQFF | TGCACCAGCAGCCAAGATGGTCTAGCGGGTTACAATGAGCAGTTCTTC